This passage covers 4 T cell receptor beta chains from one sample sequenced in a study of blood T cell repertoires in COVID-19. Clones were sequenced by immunoSEQ multiplex PCR, and TCRdb holds only the in-frame ones, with some missing. The data contain 250,000 to 350,000 clones, approximately 90% of them singletons. Sequencing was done on a sample of PBMCs or T cells enriched from blood (not recorded which). Source of these receptors: a woman aged 18-29 years who had recovered from COVID-19.

The CDR3 coding sequence is TGTGCCAGTAGTATTACAGGGGAATATGGCTACACCTTC. The encoded protein is CASSITGEYGYTF. V usage is TRBV19 and J usage is TRBJ1-2; 7 bases match TRBD1. The germline CDR1 and CDR2 sequences are LNHDA and SQIVND (reference sequence). With 3 bases clipped from V and 5 bases from J, the junction kept 3 bases outside the gene matches. This CDR3 has 13 amino acids.

The chain uses TRBV7-5 and TRBJ2-5; the DNA was not used to check the table's D call, TRBD2. TRBV7-5 is a pseudogene. The length of the CDR3 is 21 residues. The CDR3 sequence: CARSPLLSEREGGSAQETQYF. Written as DNA, the CDR3 is TGTGCCAGAAGCCCCTTGTTATCTGAGCGGGAGGGGGGTTCGGCCCAAGAGACCCAGTACTTC.

The chain combines TRBV3-1 (or the pseudogene TRBV3-2) with TRBJ1-2, with D hard to call. The germline gives CDR1 LGHDT, CDR2 YNNKEL (reference sequence). This CDR3 has 12 amino acids. The V gene lost 1 base and the J gene lost 5 bases, with 5 bases spanning the gap. The CDR3 region has the DNA TGTGCCAGCAGCCAAGGAGTATATGGCTACACCTTC. Translated, it gives CASSQGVYGYTF.

V gene TRBV4-2 combines with J gene TRBJ2-1, with D tentatively TRBD2 (7 bases). V gave up 0 bases and J gave up 4 bases, with 16 bases separating them. This CDR3 spans 17 amino acids. In germline, CDR1 is LGHNA, CDR2 YNFKEQ. The CDR3 region is CASSQENNGGRYNEQFF. The CDR3 region has the DNA TGTGCCAGCAGCCAAGAGAATAACGGGGGGCGTTACAATGAGCAGTTCTTC.